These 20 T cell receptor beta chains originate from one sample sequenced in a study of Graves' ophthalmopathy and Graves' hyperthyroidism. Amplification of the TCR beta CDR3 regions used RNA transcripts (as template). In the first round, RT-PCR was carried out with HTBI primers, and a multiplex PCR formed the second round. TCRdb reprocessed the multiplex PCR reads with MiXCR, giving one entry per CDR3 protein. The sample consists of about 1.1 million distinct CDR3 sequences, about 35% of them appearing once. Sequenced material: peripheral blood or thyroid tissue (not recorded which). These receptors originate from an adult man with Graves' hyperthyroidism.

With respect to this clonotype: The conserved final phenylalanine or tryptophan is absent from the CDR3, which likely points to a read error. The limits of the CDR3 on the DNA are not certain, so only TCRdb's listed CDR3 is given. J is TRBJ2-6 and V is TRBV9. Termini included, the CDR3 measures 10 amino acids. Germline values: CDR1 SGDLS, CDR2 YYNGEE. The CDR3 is CASSVYLDQA.

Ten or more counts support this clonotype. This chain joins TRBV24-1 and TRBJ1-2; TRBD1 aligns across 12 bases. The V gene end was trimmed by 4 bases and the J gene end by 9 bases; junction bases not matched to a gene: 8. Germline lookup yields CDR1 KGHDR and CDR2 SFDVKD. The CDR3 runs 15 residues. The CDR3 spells CATSEGDRGRDSYTF. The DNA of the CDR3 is TGTGCCACCAGTGAGGGGGACAGGGGGCGCGACAGCTACACCTTC.

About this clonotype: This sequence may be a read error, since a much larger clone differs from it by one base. In DNA form, the CDR3 reads TGTGCCAGCAGTTGGAGCGCGGATAGCAATCAGCCCCGGCATTTT. Translating it yields CASSWSADSNQPRHF. The V call is TRBV2, the J call TRBJ1-5; D remains ambiguous. Germline V lookup: CDR1 SNHLY, CDR2 FYNNEI. This CDR3 comprises 15 residues.

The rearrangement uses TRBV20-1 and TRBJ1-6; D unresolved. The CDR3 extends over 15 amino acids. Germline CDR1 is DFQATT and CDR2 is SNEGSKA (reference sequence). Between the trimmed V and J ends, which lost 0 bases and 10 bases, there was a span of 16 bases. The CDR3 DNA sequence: TGCAGTGCTAGAGACCAAGGCCCGGCTATGTCACCCCTCCACTTT. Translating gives CSARDQGPAMSPLHF.

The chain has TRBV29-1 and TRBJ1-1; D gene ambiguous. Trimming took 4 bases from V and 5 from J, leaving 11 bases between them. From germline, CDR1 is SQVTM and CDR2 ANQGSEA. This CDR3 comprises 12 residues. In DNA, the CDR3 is TGCAGCGTTGCAGGATGGAAAACTGAAGCTTTCTTT. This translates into CSVAGWKTEAFF.

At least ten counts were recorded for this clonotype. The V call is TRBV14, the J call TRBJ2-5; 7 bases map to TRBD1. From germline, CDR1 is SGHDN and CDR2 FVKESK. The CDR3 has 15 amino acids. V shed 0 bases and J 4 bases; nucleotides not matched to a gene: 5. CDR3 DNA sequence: TGTGCCAGCAGCCAAGATAAAGGGGGCGCAGAGACCCAGTACTTC. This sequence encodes CASSQDKGGAETQYF. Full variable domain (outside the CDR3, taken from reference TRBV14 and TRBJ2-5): EAGVTQFPSHSVIEKGQTVTLRCDPISGHDNLYWYRRVMGKEIKFLLHFVKESKQDESGMPNNRFLAERTGGTYSTLKVQPAELEDSGVYFCASSQDKGGAETQYFGPGTRLLVL.

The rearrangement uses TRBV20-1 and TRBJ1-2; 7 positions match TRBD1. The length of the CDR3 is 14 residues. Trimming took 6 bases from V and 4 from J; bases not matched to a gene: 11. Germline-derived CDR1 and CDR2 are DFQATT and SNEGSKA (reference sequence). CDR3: CSADTGDRLYGYTF. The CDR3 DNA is TGCAGTGCCGACACAGGGGATCGGCTCTATGGCTACACCTTC.

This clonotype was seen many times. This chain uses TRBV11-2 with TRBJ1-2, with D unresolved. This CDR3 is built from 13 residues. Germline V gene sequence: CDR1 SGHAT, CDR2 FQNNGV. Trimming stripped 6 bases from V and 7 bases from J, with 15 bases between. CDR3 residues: CASRPPSAGGYTF. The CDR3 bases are TGTGCCAGCAGGCCCCCTTCGGCGGGTGGCTACACCTTC.

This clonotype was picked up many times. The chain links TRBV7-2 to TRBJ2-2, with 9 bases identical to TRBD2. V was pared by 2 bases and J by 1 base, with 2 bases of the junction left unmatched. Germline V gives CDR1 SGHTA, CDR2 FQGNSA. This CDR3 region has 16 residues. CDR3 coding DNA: TGTGCCAGCAGCTTACGTAGCGGGAGGAACACCGGGGAGCTGTTTTTT. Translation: CASSLRSGRNTGELFF.

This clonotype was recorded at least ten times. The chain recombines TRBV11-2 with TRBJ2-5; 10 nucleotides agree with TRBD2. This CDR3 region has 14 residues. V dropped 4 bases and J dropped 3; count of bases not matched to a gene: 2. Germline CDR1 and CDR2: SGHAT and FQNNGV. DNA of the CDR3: TGTGCCAGCAGCTCAGGACTAGCGGAAGAGACCCAGTACTTC. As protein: CASSSGLAEETQYF.

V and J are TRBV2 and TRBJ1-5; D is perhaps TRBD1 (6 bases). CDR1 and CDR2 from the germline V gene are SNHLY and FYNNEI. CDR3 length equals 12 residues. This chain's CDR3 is CARSTGYQPQHF. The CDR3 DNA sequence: TGTGCTAGAAGTACAGGGTATCAGCCCCAGCATTTT.

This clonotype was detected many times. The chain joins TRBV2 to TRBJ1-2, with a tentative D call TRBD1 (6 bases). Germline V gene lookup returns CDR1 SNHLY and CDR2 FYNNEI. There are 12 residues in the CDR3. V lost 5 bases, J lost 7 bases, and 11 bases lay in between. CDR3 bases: TGTGCCAGCAGTCAGGGGATCGCTGGCTACACCTTC. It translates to CASSQGIAGYTF.

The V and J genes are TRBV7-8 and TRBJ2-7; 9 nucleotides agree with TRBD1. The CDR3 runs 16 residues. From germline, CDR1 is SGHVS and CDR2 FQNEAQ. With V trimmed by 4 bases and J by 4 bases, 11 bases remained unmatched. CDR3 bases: TGTGCCAGCAGCTCCCCCGTGGACAGGGGTTTTTACGAGCAGTACTTC. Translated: CASSSPVDRGFYEQYF.

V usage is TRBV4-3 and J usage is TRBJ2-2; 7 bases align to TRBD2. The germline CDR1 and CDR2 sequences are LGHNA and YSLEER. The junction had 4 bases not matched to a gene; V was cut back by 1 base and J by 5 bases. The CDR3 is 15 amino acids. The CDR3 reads CASSQAGTTTGELFF. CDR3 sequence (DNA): TGCGCCAGCAGCCAAGCTGGGACTACGACCGGGGAGCTGTTTTTT.

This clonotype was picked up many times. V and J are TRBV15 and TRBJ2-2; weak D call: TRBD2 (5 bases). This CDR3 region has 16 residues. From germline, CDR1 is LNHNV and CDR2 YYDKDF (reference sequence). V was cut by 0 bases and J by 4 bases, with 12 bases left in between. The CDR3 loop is CATSRDGRVSTGELFF. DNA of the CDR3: TGTGCCACCAGCAGAGATGGGCGGGTCAGCACCGGGGAGCTGTTTTTT.

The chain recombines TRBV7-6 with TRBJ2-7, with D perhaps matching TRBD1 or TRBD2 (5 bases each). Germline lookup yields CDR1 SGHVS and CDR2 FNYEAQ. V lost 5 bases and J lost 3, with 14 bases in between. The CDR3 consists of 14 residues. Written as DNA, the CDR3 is TGTGCCAGCAGCGGACCGGGACGAAACTACGAGCAGTACTTC. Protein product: CASSGPGRNYEQYF.

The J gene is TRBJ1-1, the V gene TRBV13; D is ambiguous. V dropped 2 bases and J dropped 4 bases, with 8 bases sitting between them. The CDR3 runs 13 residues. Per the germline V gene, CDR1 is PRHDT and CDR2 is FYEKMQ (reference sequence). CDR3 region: CASSLRGFTEAFF. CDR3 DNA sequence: TGTGCCAGCAGCTTAAGAGGGTTCACTGAAGCTTTCTTT.

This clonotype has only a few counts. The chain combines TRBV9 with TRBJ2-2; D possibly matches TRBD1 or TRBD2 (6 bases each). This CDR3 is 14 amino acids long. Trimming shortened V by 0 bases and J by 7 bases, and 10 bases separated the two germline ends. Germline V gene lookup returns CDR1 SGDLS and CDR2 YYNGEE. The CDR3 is CASSVAGEDGELFF. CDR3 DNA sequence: TGTGCCAGCAGCGTAGCAGGGGAGGACGGGGAGCTGTTTTTT.

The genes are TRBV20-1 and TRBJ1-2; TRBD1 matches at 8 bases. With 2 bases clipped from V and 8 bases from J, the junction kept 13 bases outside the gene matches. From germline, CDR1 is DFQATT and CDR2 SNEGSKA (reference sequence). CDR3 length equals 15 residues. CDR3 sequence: CSARTPGGVLYGYTF. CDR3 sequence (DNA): TGCAGTGCTAGAACACCAGGGGGCGTATTGTACGGCTACACCTTC.

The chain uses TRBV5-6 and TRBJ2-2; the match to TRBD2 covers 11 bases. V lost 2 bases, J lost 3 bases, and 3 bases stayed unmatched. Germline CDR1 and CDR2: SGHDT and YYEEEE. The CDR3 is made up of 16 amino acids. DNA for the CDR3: TGTGCCAGCAGCTTTGGACTAGCGGGCGACACCGGGGAGCTGTTTTTT. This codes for CASSFGLAGDTGELFF.